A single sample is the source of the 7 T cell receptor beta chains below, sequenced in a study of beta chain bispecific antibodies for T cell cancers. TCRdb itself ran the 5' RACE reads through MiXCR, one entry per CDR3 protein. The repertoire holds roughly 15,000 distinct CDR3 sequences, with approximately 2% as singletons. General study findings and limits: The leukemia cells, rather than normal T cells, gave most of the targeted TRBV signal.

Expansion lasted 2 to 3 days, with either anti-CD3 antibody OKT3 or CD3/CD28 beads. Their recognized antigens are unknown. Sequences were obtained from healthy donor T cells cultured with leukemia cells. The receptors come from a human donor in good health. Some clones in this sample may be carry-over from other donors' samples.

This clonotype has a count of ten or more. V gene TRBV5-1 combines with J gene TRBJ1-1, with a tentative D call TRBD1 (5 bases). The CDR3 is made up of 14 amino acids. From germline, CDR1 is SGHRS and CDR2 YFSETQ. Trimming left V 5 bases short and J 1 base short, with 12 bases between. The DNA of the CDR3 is TGCGCCAGCAGAACGACAGCAGGGAACACTGAAGCTTTCTTT. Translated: CASRTTAGNTEAFF.

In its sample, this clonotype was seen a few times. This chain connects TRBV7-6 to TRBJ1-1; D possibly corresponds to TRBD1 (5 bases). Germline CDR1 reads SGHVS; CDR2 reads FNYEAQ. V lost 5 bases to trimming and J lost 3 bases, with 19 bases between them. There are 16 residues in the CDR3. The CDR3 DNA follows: TGTGCCAGCAGCGACTGGAGCGGGGCCGGGGACACTGAAGCTTTCTTT. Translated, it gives CASSDWSGAGDTEAFF.

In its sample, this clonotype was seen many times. This CDR3 is CASSATAREQYF. The DNA for the CDR3 is TGTGCCAGTAGTGCGACAGCTCGCGAGCAGTACTTC. The chain is built from TRBV19 and TRBJ2-7; tentatively, D is TRBD1 (5 bases). The V gene lost 5 bases and the J gene lost 6 bases, with 11 bases spanning the gap. Germline CDR1 LNHDA, CDR2 SQIVND (reference sequence). CDR3 length: 12 residues.

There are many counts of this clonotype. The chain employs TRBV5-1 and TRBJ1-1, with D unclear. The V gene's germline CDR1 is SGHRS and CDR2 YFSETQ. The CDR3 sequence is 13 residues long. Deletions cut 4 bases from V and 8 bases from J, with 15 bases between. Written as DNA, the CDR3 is TGCGCCAGCAGCCCCTGGAGTGGTTCAGAAGCTTTCTTT. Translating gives CASSPWSGSEAFF.

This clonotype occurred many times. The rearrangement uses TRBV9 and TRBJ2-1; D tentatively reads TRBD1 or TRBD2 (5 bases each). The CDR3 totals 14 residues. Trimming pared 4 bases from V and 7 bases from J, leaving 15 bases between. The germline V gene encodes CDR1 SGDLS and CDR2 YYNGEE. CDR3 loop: CASSSSGTRNEQFF. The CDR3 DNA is TGTGCCAGCAGCTCAAGTGGGACGCGAAATGAGCAGTTCTTC.

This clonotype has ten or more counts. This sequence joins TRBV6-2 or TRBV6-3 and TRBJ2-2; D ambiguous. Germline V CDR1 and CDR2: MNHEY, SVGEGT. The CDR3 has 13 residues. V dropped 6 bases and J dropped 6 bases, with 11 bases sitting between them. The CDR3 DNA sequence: TGTGCCAGCAGCCAATGGGTACCCGGGGAGCTGTTTTTT. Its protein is CASSQWVPGELFF.

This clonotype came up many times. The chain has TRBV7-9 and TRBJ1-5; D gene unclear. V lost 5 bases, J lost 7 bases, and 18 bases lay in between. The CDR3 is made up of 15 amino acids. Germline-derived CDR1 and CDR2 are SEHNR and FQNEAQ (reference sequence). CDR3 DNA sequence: TGTGCCAGCAGCCCCCCAGGTGTTTTGGGACAGCCCCAGCATTTT. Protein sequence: CASSPPGVLGQPQHF.